This TCR beta chain was sequenced during a study of blood T cell repertoires in COVID-19. Study information: Donors in the United States, Italy and Spain gave samples during acute or convalescent COVID-19. T cells, B-cell-depleted T cells, or PBMCs provided the cDNA or gDNA that served as material.

The V end lost 4 bases, the J end lost 7 bases, and 16 bases lay between the germline ends. The CDR3 spans 14 residues. Germline CDR1 and CDR2: GTSNPN and SVGIG (reference sequence). This clone has a single count. Sequencing used immunoSEQ multiplex PCR; TCRdb keeps in-frame clones, though not all of them. This sample has tens of thousands of clones; approximately 89% occur once, and the top ten carry 16%. The clonotype comes from a human donor in a cohort sampled during active COVID-19. Sequencing input: peripheral blood. The chain uses TRBV30 and TRBJ2-2; D is possibly TRBD2 (6 bases). CDR3 DNA sequence: TGTGCCTGGATGGAGCCGGGGGATGGCGGGGAGCTGTTTTTT. Translating it yields CAWMEPGDGGELFF.